These T cell receptor beta chains were read from a single sample in a study of cytomegalovirus exposure and HLA in healthy donors. The data were produced by immunoSEQ multiplex PCR, yet TCRdb's version contains in-frame clones alone and is incomplete. Counted here are tens of thousands of clones, around 62% occurring once; the ten biggest clones make up 12%. Sample: PBMCs. The source is a human donor in good health. Both conserved end residues are part of each CDR3. Fields, in order: J gene, D gene, clone size, V gene, CDR3 protein, CDR3 DNA. D genes are given only for firm matches. Expanded clones are given a class, and other clones once, few, many or no size at all.

TRBJ2-3	TRBD1	few	TRBV9	CASSVGQGGDTQYF	TGTGCCAGCAGCGTAGGACAGGGGGGAGATACGCAGTATTTT
TRBJ1-1	NA	few	TRBV5-6	CASREMDRNTEAFF	TGTGCCAGCAGAGAAATGGACAGGAACACTGAAGCTTTCTTT
TRBJ2-2	TRBD2	once	TRBV7-2	CASSLLRLAVTGELFF	TGTGCCAGCAGCCTACTACGGCTAGCGGTGACCGGGGAGCTGTTTTTT
TRBJ1-6	NA	NA	TRBV2	CASTRVRYNSPLHF	TGTGCCAGCACTAGAGTGAGATATAATTCACCCCTCCACTTT
TRBJ2-1	TRBD2	NA	TRBV5-1	CASSLGAGAYNEQFF	TGCGCCAGCAGCTTGGGGGCGGGGGCCTACAATGAGCAGTTCTTC
TRBJ2-5	TRBD1	NA	TRBV13	CASSSGQPIQETQYF	TGTGCCAGCAGCTCGGGACAGCCGATTCAAGAGACCCAGTACTTC
TRBJ2-1	NA	few	TRBV7-2	CASSSSGGSSYNEQFF	TGTGCCAGCAGCTCCTCCGGGGGTAGCTCCTACAATGAGCAGTTCTTC
TRBJ2-1	NA	NA	TRBV4-1	CASSQENGGLHYNEQFF	TGCGCCAGCAGCCAAGAAAACGGGGGGCTACACTACAATGAGCAGTTCTTC
TRBJ1-6	TRBD1	few	TRBV10-3	CATADRESSYNSPLHF	TGTGCCACCGCGGACAGGGAGAGCTCCTATAATTCACCCCTCCACTTT
TRBJ2-1	NA	few	TRBV21-1	CASSTNSGGACNEQFF	TGTGCCAGCAGCACCAATAGCGGGGGGGCCTGCAATGAGCAGTTCTTC
TRBJ1-3	TRBD1	once	TRBV7-2	CASSLGGTVSGNTIYF	TGTGCCAGCAGCTTAGGGGGGACAGTCTCTGGAAACACCATATATTTT
TRBJ2-7	TRBD1	NA	TRBV5-1	CASSLGTGFYEQYF	TGCGCCAGCAGCTTGGGGACAGGGTTCTACGAGCAGTACTTC
TRBJ2-1	NA	NA	TRBV7-3	CSSSFGGNEQFF	TGTTCCAGCAGCTTCGGCGGTAATGAGCAGTTCTTC
TRBJ1-1	NA	NA	TRBV2	CASTRGTSTEAFF	TGTGCCAGCACGAGGGGGACGAGCACTGAAGCTTTCTTT
TRBJ2-7	NA	once	TRBV5-4	CASSPGQSTSYEQYF	TGTGCCAGCAGCCCAGGACAGAGTACCTCCTACGAGCAGTACTTC
TRBJ1-5	NA	NA	TRBV2	CASSSRTVQWNQPQHF	TGTGCCAGCAGTTCCCGGACAGTCCAGTGGAATCAGCCCCAGCATTTT
TRBJ2-4	TRBD1	few	TRBV5-1	CASSQTGGADIQYF	TGCGCCAGCAGCCAAACAGGGGGTGCTGACATTCAGTACTTC
TRBJ1-2	NA	once	TRBV4-1	CASSQLARGNYGYTF	TGCGCCAGCAGCCAATTGGCGCGGGGGAACTATGGCTACACCTTC
TRBJ2-2	NA	NA	TRBV19	CASTSGLTYTGELFF	TGTGCCAGTACCTCCGGACTGACGTACACCGGGGAGCTGTTTTTT
TRBJ2-2	NA	NA	TRBV6-5	CASSHRESTGELFF	TGTGCCAGCAGCCACAGGGAGAGCACCGGGGAGCTGTTTTTT
TRBJ1-3	TRBD1	NA	TRBV4-1	CASSHGARGHGNTIYF	TGCGCCAGCAGCCACGGGGCCAGGGGGCATGGAAACACCATATATTTT
TRBJ1-1	NA	once	TRBV5-5	CASSLGAITANTEAFF	TGTGCCAGCAGCTTGGGAGCGATTACGGCGAACACTGAAGCTTTCTTT
TRBJ1-5	NA	NA	TRBV6-5	CASSYRRSSNQPQHF	TGTGCCAGCAGTTACCGACGGAGTAGCAATCAGCCCCAGCATTTT
TRBJ1-5	TRBD1	few	TRBV6-5	CASSYGTGGNQPQHF	TGTGCCAGCAGTTACGGCACAGGGGGAAATCAGCCCCAGCATTTT
TRBJ1-4	TRBD1	once	TRBV10-3	CAIIPTGRSWDNEKLFF	TGTGCCATCATTCCGACAGGGCGGTCCTGGGATAATGAAAAACTGTTTTTT
TRBJ1-1	NA	NA	TRBV7-9	CSSSEWSEAFF	TGTTCCAGCAGTGAGTGGTCTGAAGCTTTCTTT
TRBJ2-7	TRBD1	NA	TRBV10-3	CAISESPWRTGDYEQYF	TGTGCCATCAGTGAGTCTCCCTGGAGGACAGGGGATTACGAGCAGTACTTC
TRBJ1-4	NA	NA	TRBV5-4	CASSLYSGLSEKLFF	TGTGCCAGCAGCTTGTACTCGGGTCTGAGTGAAAAACTGTTTTTT
TRBJ1-5	TRBD1	NA	TRBV27	CASRPGTEYERGQPQHF	TGTGCCAGCAGGCCCGGGACAGAATACGAACGAGGTCAGCCCCAGCATTTT
TRBJ2-7	TRBD2	NA	TRBV2	CASSGTPGRGEQYF	TGTGCCAGCAGTGGGACGCCGGGCCGGGGGGAGCAGTATTTC
TRBJ1-2	TRBD1	few	TRBV5-1	CASRTWGVGQGNYGYTF	TGCGCCAGCAGGACATGGGGGGTGGGACAGGGAAACTATGGCTACACCTTC
TRBJ2-7	NA	NA	TRBV6-5	CASSYWSSSSSYEQYF	TGTGCCAGCAGTTACTGGAGTTCTTCGAGCTCCTACGAGCAGTACTTC
TRBJ1-2	NA	NA	TRBV7-8	CASSLQLNYGYTF	TGTGCCAGCAGCTTACAGTTAAACTATGGCTACACCTTC
TRBJ2-1	NA	NA	TRBV4-2	CASSQVIAESSYNEQFF	TGTGCCAGCAGCCAAGTAATCGCGGAGAGCTCCTACAATGAGCAGTTCTTC
TRBJ2-2	TRBD1	few	TRBV6-5	CASSSGQVLGAGELFF	TGTGCCAGCAGTTCCGGACAGGTCCTGGGGGCCGGGGAGCTGTTTTTT
TRBJ1-5	TRBD1	few	TRBV4-3	CASSQDRWGNQPQHF	TGCGCCAGCAGCCAGGACAGGTGGGGAAATCAGCCCCAGCATTTT
TRBJ1-2	NA	NA	TRBV6-5	CASGRETNYGYTF	TGTGCCAGCGGCAGGGAAACTAACTATGGCTACACCTTC
TRBJ1-5	NA	NA	TRBV7-9	CASSLGRGNRQPQHF	TGTGCCAGCAGCCTCGGCCGGGGGAATCGTCAGCCCCAGCATTTT
TRBJ1-5	TRBD1	once	TRBV6-1	CASSERTGLGSPQHF	TGTGCCAGCAGTGAAAGGACAGGCCTCGGGTCGCCCCAGCATTTT
TRBJ2-7	NA	few	TRBV4-1	CASSQEGHRNYEQYF	TGCGCCAGCAGCCAAGAGGGCCATAGGAATTACGAGCAGTACTTC
TRBJ1-3	TRBD1	few	TRBV19	CASSGTGGTGNTIYF	TGTGCCAGTTCCGGGACAGGGGGCACGGGAAACACCATATATTTT
TRBJ1-2	TRBD1	few	TRBV11-1	CASSTRPVMTGFYGYTF	TGTGCCAGCAGCACCAGACCCGTAATGACAGGGTTCTATGGCTACACCTTC
TRBJ2-5	TRBD2	few	TRBV9	CASSDSPSGGETQYF	TGTGCCAGCAGCGACTCGCCTAGCGGCGGGGAGACCCAGTACTTC
TRBJ2-7	TRBD1	NA	TRBV5-4	CASSYPRQGADEQYF	TGTGCCAGCAGCTACCCACGACAGGGTGCCGACGAGCAGTACTTC
TRBJ2-7	NA	NA	TRBV23-1	CASSQSRAVISYEQYF	TGCGCCAGCAGTCAATCGCGGGCAGTGATCTCCTACGAGCAGTACTTC
TRBJ2-7	TRBD1	once	TRBV7-2	CASSYPGQGHYEQYF	TGTGCCAGCAGCTACCCGGGACAGGGTCACTACGAGCAGTACTTC
TRBJ2-3	TRBD1	NA	TRBV7-3	CASSRGGTGSTDTQYF	TGTGCCAGCAGCCGAGGGGGGACAGGCAGCACAGATACGCAGTATTTT
TRBJ2-1	TRBD2	NA	TRBV27	CASYRTRSYNEQFF	TGTGCCAGCTACAGGACTAGGAGCTACAATGAGCAGTTCTTC
TRBJ2-5	TRBD1	NA	TRBV7-2	CASSLLGTVQETQYF	TGTGCCAGCAGCTTACTTGGGACAGTCCAAGAGACCCAGTACTTC
TRBJ1-6	NA	few	TRBV7-8	CASSSGYNSPLHF	TGTGCCAGCAGCTCGGGGTATAATTCACCCCTCCACTTT
TRBJ1-5	NA	NA	TRBV5-1	CASSLVSDSNQPQHF	TGCGCCAGCAGCTTGGTCAGCGATAGCAATCAGCCCCAGCATTTT
TRBJ2-1	TRBD2	NA	TRBV30	CAWSARGGSYNEQFF	TGTGCCTGGAGTGCCCGCGGGGGGTCCTACAATGAGCAGTTCTTC
TRBJ1-6	TRBD1	NA	TRBV5-6	CASSFTGTGSMWINSPLHF	TGTGCCAGCAGCTTCACCGGGACAGGGTCTATGTGGATAAATTCACCCCTCCACTTT
TRBJ2-2	NA	few	TRBV6-5	CASSYSKDSLTGELFF	TGTGCCAGCAGTTACTCTAAGGACAGTCTCACCGGGGAGCTGTTTTTT
TRBJ1-6	TRBD1	NA	TRBV18	CASSPGQGNSPLHF	TGTGCCAGCTCGCCGGGACAGGGGAATTCACCCCTCCACTTT
TRBJ2-7	NA	few	TRBV5-6	CASRSGESSYEQYF	TGTGCCAGCAGATCAGGGGAGAGCTCCTACGAGCAGTACTTC
TRBJ1-5	NA	NA	TRBV2	CASSSEQVSNQPQHF	TGTGCCAGCAGTTCGGAACAGGTTAGCAATCAGCCCCAGCATTTT
TRBJ1-4	NA	NA	TRBV6-5	CASSYSLNEKLFF	TGTGCCAGCAGTTACTCACTTAATGAAAAACTGTTTTTT
TRBJ1-5	NA	few	TRBV6-5	CASSYSGAAQPQHF	TGTGCCAGCAGTTACTCGGGGGCGGCTCAGCCCCAGCATTTT